This T cell receptor (beta chain) was identified in a study of blood T cells in healthy people across ages. Using a J-beta primer mix together with a sample-barcoded 5' primer, a second PCR was run for roughly 6 to 12 cycles. A single record per CDR3 protein comes from TCRdb applying MiXCR to the 5' RACE reads. The profile shows 890,000 or so distinct CDR3 sequences, about 59% of them singletons. PBMCs were isolated at a quantity of at least 6 million per sample. Each sample yielded at least 5.5 micrograms of PBMC total RNA. Sequences were obtained from blood. The source is a man aged 25-40 years in good health.

The CDR3 DNA reads TGTGCCAGCAGCCCAGGTTTGGGGCCCTACGAGCAGTACTTC. Translated: CASSPGLGPYEQYF. The V and J genes are TRBV16 and TRBJ2-7; possibly TRBD1 for D (5 bases). V was pared by 4 bases and J by 2 bases, with 12 bases between. Germline V gene sequence: CDR1 KGHSY, CDR2 FQNENV. This CDR3 is built from 14 residues. The complete variable domain, with remaining parts taken from reference TRBV16 and TRBJ2-7, reads GEEVAQTPKHLVRGEGQKAKLYCAPIKGHSYVFWYQQVLKNEFKFLISFQNENVFDETGMPKERFSAKCLPNSPCSLEIQATKLEDSAVYFCASSPGLGPYEQYFGPGTRLTVT.